This T cell receptor beta chain is drawn from a study of T cells after yellow fever vaccination. TCRdb reprocessed the 5' RACE reads via MiXCR and lists one record per CDR3 protein. The sample includes hundreds of thousands of distinct CDR3 sequences, approximately 10% of them seen just once. Details on this clonotype: Antigen unknown.

From germline, CDR1 is MNHEY and CDR2 SVGAGI. The junction had 14 bases not matched to a gene; V was cut back by 6 bases and J by 7 bases. The CDR3 runs to 16 residues. General study findings and limits: Abundant contaminating clonotypes from the bulk population could appear in FACS-sorted repertoires. Researchers report a weaker secondary response that nonetheless peaked faster, day 5 versus 15. Detected again after the booster were most primary-vaccination clones, at 95% to 98% CD4 and approximately 87% CD8.

The sequencing used CD4+ T cells sorted from PBMCs, collected 5 days after the yellow fever booster vaccination. The source is a man aged 18 to 30 who received the YFV17D yellow fever vaccine. The gene calls are TRBV6-5 and TRBJ2-5; 10 bases agree with TRBD1. The CDR3 region is CASSVSRDRGFGTQYF. CDR3 DNA: TGTGCCAGCAGCGTCTCCCGGGACAGGGGATTCGGGACCCAGTACTTC.